Each of the 19 T cell receptor beta chains below was sequenced from the same sample in a study of cytomegalovirus exposure and HLA in healthy donors. 13 Jbeta primers and 60 Vbeta primers were used for the PCR. Sequencing used immunoSEQ multiplex PCR; TCRdb keeps in-frame clones, though not all of them. In all, the sample yields approximately 50,000 clones. The sequenced sample consisted of PBMCs. Receptors were obtained from a man aged 18 to 30 in good health and CMV-seropositive.

This chain links TRBV5-1 with TRBJ2-1, with D tentatively TRBD1 (6 bases). V dropped 1 base and J dropped 1 base, with 9 bases sitting between them. The CDR3 totals 15 residues. Germline CDR1 SGHRS, CDR2 YFSETQ. In DNA, the CDR3 is TGCGCCAGCAGCTTGATACAGGGTTCCTACAATGAGCAGTTCTTC. This sequence encodes CASSLIQGSYNEQFF.

The chain has TRBV27 and TRBJ1-2, with 8 nucleotides matching TRBD1. CDR1 is MNHEY, CDR2 SMNVEV, per germline (reference sequence). The CDR3 spans 13 residues. Germline trimming cut 3 bases from V and 8 bases from J; bases unmatched to any gene: 5. The CDR3 region is CASSFLDRGGYTF. The CDR3 DNA follows: TGTGCCAGCAGTTTCCTCGACAGGGGCGGCTACACCTTC.

CDR3 DNA sequence: TGTGCCAGCAGCTGGGACAGGTCCCAAGAGACCCAGTACTTC. Residues: CASSWDRSQETQYF. The chain employs TRBV7-2 and TRBJ2-5, with 8 positions matching TRBD1. The V gene end was trimmed by 4 bases and the J gene end by 1 base; junction bases not matched to a gene: 2. CDR3 size: 14 residues. CDR1 and CDR2 from the germline V gene are SGHTA and FQGNSA.

The chain combines TRBV6-5 with TRBJ2-2; D possibly corresponds to TRBD2 (6 bases). The CDR3 runs 15 residues. V lost 6 bases and J 3 bases, leaving 14 bases between the germline ends. Germline values: CDR1 MNHEY, CDR2 SVGAGI. The CDR3 reads CASSPLRGYTGELFF. Written as DNA, the CDR3 is TGTGCCAGCAGCCCCCTCCGGGGGTACACCGGGGAGCTGTTTTTT.

The chain uses TRBV29-1 and TRBJ2-1; 12 bases fit TRBD1. V was clipped by 1 base and J by 7 bases; unmatched bases: 17. This CDR3 is 19 amino acids long. CDR1 and CDR2 from the germline V gene are SQVTM and ANQGSEA. CDR3 amino acids: CSVEGEGGPGQGAWNEQFF. CDR3 bases: TGCAGCGTTGAAGGTGAAGGAGGACCGGGACAGGGGGCCTGGAATGAGCAGTTCTTC.

The chain joins TRBV28 to TRBJ2-5; perhaps TRBD2 as D (5 bases). The length of the CDR3 is 20 residues. From germline, CDR1 is MDHEN and CDR2 SYDVKM. Trimming left V 6 bases short and J 0 bases short, with 29 bases between. As DNA, the CDR3 is TGTGCCAGCAGATCCCCCCTGGGCCTAATAGGAGGCCAGTACCAAGAGACCCAGTACTTC. Its translation is CASRSPLGLIGGQYQETQYF.

Of note for this clone: In the same sample, other DNA sequences code for this CDR3. The chain uses TRBV28 and TRBJ2-7; D is uncertain. V was cut by 2 bases and J by 3 bases, with 5 bases left in between. The germline gives CDR1 MDHEN, CDR2 SYDVKM. The CDR3 sequence is 12 residues long. The CDR3 bases are TGTGCCAGCAGTTTAACTGGCTACGAGCAGTACTTC. Translating gives CASSLTGYEQYF.

V gene TRBV28 combines with J gene TRBJ2-7, with D unclear. V gave up 1 base and J gave up 3 bases, with 16 bases separating them. Germline V gene lookup returns CDR1 MDHEN and CDR2 SYDVKM. CDR3 length: 16 residues. The CDR3 region is CASSLSPLNRYYEQYF. The CDR3 nucleotides are TGTGCCAGCAGTTTATCCCCCCTAAACCGGTACTACGAGCAGTACTTC.

The gene calls are TRBV5-1 and TRBJ2-5, with D possibly matching TRBD2 (5 bases). Trimming took off 0 bases at V and 11 bases at J, with 11 bases between the two ends. Germline V gene data show CDR1 as SGHRS and CDR2 as YFSETQ. This CDR3 has 12 residues. CDR3 sequence (DNA): TGCGCCAGCAGCTTGGCGGGGATTGGGCAGTACTTC. This sequence encodes CASSLAGIGQYF. The full variable domain, completed using reference TRBV5-1 and TRBJ2-5, is KAGVTQTPRYLIKTRGQQVTLSCSPISGHRSVSWYQQTPGQGLQFLFEYFSETQRNKGNFPGRFSGRQFSNSRSEMNVSTLELGDSALYLCASSLAGIGQYFGPGTRLLVL.

The rearrangement joins TRBV4-1 to TRBJ2-7; TRBD2 aligns across 9 bases. Germline values: CDR1 MGHRA, CDR2 YSYEKL. The CDR3 sequence is 16 residues long. Trimming at V came to 2 bases and at J to 5 bases, leaving 10 bases not matched to a gene. CDR3 sequence: CASSQIEGTSLDEQYF. CDR3 coding DNA: TGCGCCAGCAGCCAAATCGAAGGGACTAGCCTCGACGAGCAGTACTTC.

V is TRBV25-1 and J is TRBJ2-7, with 7 bases that match TRBD1. The CDR3 contains 16 residues. Germline V CDR1 and CDR2: MGHDK, SYGVNS. The V gene end was trimmed by 3 bases and the J gene end by 1 base; junction bases not matched to a gene: 9. The CDR3 here is CASSDPGTAVSYEQYF. The CDR3 DNA reads as TGTGCCAGCAGTGACCCCGGGACAGCCGTTTCCTACGAGCAGTACTTC.

The CDR3 sequence: CAIAGSTEAFF. The CDR3 bases are TGTGCCATCGCGGGGAGCACTGAAGCTTTCTTT. The J gene is TRBJ1-1, the V gene TRBV10-3; the D is unclear. CDR1 and CDR2 from the germline V gene are ENHRY and SYGVKD. This CDR3 has 11 amino acids. V was pared by 8 bases and J by 4 bases, with 8 bases between.

V is TRBV5-4 and J is TRBJ2-7; TRBD2 matches at 14 bases. The V segment lost 4 bases and the J segment 1 base; nucleotides outside the gene matches: 7. Germline lookup yields CDR1 SGHNT and CDR2 YYREEE (reference sequence). The CDR3 is 17 residues long. CDR3 amino acids: CASSPGTSGRGSYEQYF. The CDR3 nucleotides are TGTGCCAGCAGCCCCGGGACTAGCGGGAGAGGGTCCTACGAGCAGTACTTC.

A note on this clone: The junction does not match germline at one end; this may be a read error. This sequence joins TRBV5-1 and TRBJ2-7; possibly TRBD1 for D (5 bases). Germline loops: CDR1 SGHRS, CDR2 YFSETQ. The length of the CDR3 is 13 residues. CDR3 coding DNA: TGCGCCAGCAGCTTTGGGCCAGACAGATCTCCCAACTTC. It yields the protein CASSFGPDRSPNF. The complete variable domain, with remaining parts taken from reference TRBV5-1 and TRBJ2-7, reads KAGVTQTPRYLIKTRGQQVTLSCSPISGHRSVSWYQQTPGQGLQFLFEYFSETQRNKGNFPGRFSGRQFSNSRSEMNVSTLELGDSALYLCASSFGPDRSPNFGPGTRLTVT.

The rearrangement links TRBV30 to TRBJ1-1, with D perhaps matching TRBD1 (5 bases). V gave up 1 base and J gave up 2 bases, with 17 bases separating them. CDR3 size: 16 residues. Germline CDR1 is GTSNPN and CDR2 is SVGIG (reference sequence). CDR3 sequence (DNA): TGTGCCTGGAGTGCGGGGGGATCAATTATTAACACTGAAGCTTTCTTT. This codes for CAWSAGGSIINTEAFF.

The V call is TRBV7-9, the J call TRBJ2-3, with TRBD2 matching over 8 bases. Germline V CDR1 and CDR2: SEHNR, FQNEAQ (reference sequence). The CDR3 is made up of 14 amino acids. Trimming removed 4 bases from V and 3 bases from J; junction bases left unmatched: 3. The CDR3 nucleotides are TGTGCCAGCAGCTCGGGACTAGGAACAGATACGCAGTATTTT. This codes for CASSSGLGTDTQYF.

V gene TRBV6-6 combines with J gene TRBJ1-2, with a tentative D call TRBD1 (6 bases). The CDR3 is 16 amino acids. The V gene lost 2 bases and the J gene lost 8 bases, with 21 bases spanning the gap. In germline, CDR1 is MNHNY, CDR2 SVGAGI (reference sequence). DNA for the CDR3: TGTGCCAGCAGTTACCCGGACAGAAGGAGTGAGAGCGGCTACACCTTC. As protein: CASSYPDRRSESGYTF.

This sequence joins TRBV19 and TRBJ1-2; D is uncertain. V lost 5 bases and J lost 5, with 27 bases in between. CDR3 size: 18 residues. Germline V gene sequence: CDR1 LNHDA, CDR2 SQIVND (reference sequence). CDR3 residues: CASSQLSVGGRPQYGYTF. For the CDR3, the DNA is TGTGCCAGTAGTCAGTTGAGTGTCGGCGGCCGTCCCCAATATGGCTACACCTTC.

This sequence joins TRBV18 and TRBJ2-1; 9 bases are a match to TRBD2. V lost 3 bases and J lost 4; bases outside the gene matches: 4. Germline V gene lookup returns CDR1 KGHSH and CDR2 LQKENI. This CDR3 is built from 15 residues. DNA for the CDR3: TGTGCCAGCTCACCCCCGACTAGCGGATACAATGAGCAGTTCTTC. It translates to CASSPPTSGYNEQFF.